This T cell receptor beta chain was found in a study of blood T cells in healthy people across ages. Study overall: Per every two T cells, about one barcoded beta molecule was captured by template switching.

Germline loops: CDR1 MDHEN, CDR2 SYDVKM. This CDR3 has 14 residues. The ends were cut back, 5 bases at V and 7 bases at J, with 14 bases in the middle. PCR was performed a second time for 7 to 11 cycles using a sample-barcoded 5' primer and a J-beta primer mix. Every single cDNA molecule received a tag from a template-switch adaptor with 12 random nucleotides. TCRdb reanalysed the 5' RACE reads using MiXCR and keeps one entry per CDR3 protein. Seen here are about 590,000 distinct CDR3 sequences, approximately 30% observed once, and the top ten hold about a sixth. The genes are TRBV28 and TRBJ1-4, with a possible D match to TRBD1 (5 bases). The sample was blood. The TCR sequence derives from a woman of 80 years or more in good health. CDR3 nucleotides: TGTGCCAGCAGTCCCATGGGGGGTGGTGAAAAACTGTTTTTT. The encoded protein is CASSPMGGGEKLFF.